The 27 T cell receptor beta chains reported below all come from one sample, sequenced in a study of human T cells and chemical hapten exposure. The time point: pre-sensitization, week 0. The treatment is: therapeutic diphenylcyclopropenone sensitization with weekly scalp DPC. TCRdb reprocessed the RACE reads via MiXCR and lists one record per CDR3 protein. The sample has around 120,000 distinct CDR3 sequences, approximately 15% seen once. This sample comprised whole blood, obtained in connection with sensitization to the hapten diphenylcyclopropenone (DPC). These receptors all stem from a woman aged 18-29 years with alopecia areata. Some clones in this sample may be carry-over from other donors' samples.

This clonotype was seen a handful of times. V gene TRBV18 combines with J gene TRBJ1-1; D is unclear. Germline CDR1 is KGHSH and CDR2 is LQKENI. The CDR3 extends over 14 amino acids. The ends were cut back, 2 bases at V and 0 bases at J, with 7 bases in the middle. CDR3 nucleotides: TGTGCCAGCTCACCATTCCCCATGAACACTGAAGCTTTCTTT. This codes for CASSPFPMNTEAFF.

The V and J genes are TRBV7-9 and TRBJ2-3; 7 positions agree with TRBD2. The length of the CDR3 is 16 residues. From germline, CDR1 is SEHNR and CDR2 FQNEAQ (reference sequence). J lost 2 bases, V lost 4 bases, and 9 bases had no gene match. As DNA, the CDR3 is TGTGCCAGCAGCTACCGCCCCGGACTAGACACAGATACGCAGTATTTT. Its protein is CASSYRPGLDTDTQYF. The full variable domain, rest sourced from reference TRBV7-9 and TRBJ2-3, is DTGVSQNPRHKITKRGQNVTFRCDPISEHNRLYWYRQTLGQGPEFLTYFQNEAQLEKSRLLSDRFSAERPKGSFSTLEIQRTEQGDSAMYLCASSYRPGLDTDTQYFGPGTRLTVL.

This clonotype showed up many times. This chain links TRBV7-8 with TRBJ2-5; D not resolved. The V gene lost 1 base and the J gene lost 0 bases, with 6 bases spanning the gap. Germline values: CDR1 SGHVS, CDR2 FQNEAQ. This CDR3 has 14 amino acids. The CDR3 DNA follows: TGTGCCAGCAGCTTAGTGACCAACCAAGAGACCCAGTACTTC. Translated, it gives CASSLVTNQETQYF.

This clonotype was detected a few times. The chain joins TRBV6-2 or TRBV6-3 to TRBJ2-7; 7 bases align to TRBD2. The junction had 5 bases not matched to a gene; V was cut back by 0 bases and J by 0 bases. CDR1 and CDR2 from the germline V gene are MNHEY and SVGEGT. The CDR3 contains 16 residues. The CDR3 nucleotides are TGTGCCAGCAGTTACTCGAGAGCGGGGTTCTCCTACGAGCAGTACTTC. Its protein product is CASSYSRAGFSYEQYF.

This clonotype was detected many times. This sequence joins TRBV3-1 and TRBJ1-4; D not resolved. Germline CDR1 and CDR2: LGHDT and YNNKEL (reference sequence). CDR3 size: 15 residues. Trimming shortened V by 1 base and J by 2 bases, and 8 bases separated the two germline ends. The CDR3 coding sequence is TGTGCCAGCAGCCAAGGCGCAGGTACTAATGAAAAACTGTTTTTT. The encoded protein is CASSQGAGTNEKLFF.

Concerning this clonotype: Mismatch with germline at one junction end may stem from a read error. The chain carries TRBV20-1 and TRBJ2-7; TRBD1 might be the D (9 bases). This CDR3 contains 15 residues. Germline-derived CDR1 and CDR2 are DFQATT and SNEGSKA (reference sequence). The CDR3, as DNA: TGCAGTGCTCGGGGGGGACAGGGTTTCTCCAACGAGCAGTACTTC. Its protein product is CSARGGQGFSNEQYF.

This clonotype was detected a few times. The chain couples TRBV19 to TRBJ2-2; D gene unclear. Trimming left V 4 bases short and J 7 bases short, with 7 bases between. Germline V gene lookup returns CDR1 LNHDA and CDR2 SQIVND (reference sequence). CDR3 length: 12 amino acids. CDR3 loop: CASSTFVGELFF. In DNA form, the CDR3 reads TGTGCCAGTAGTACTTTCGTCGGGGAGCTGTTTTTT.

This clonotype was picked up many times. The CDR3 nucleotides are TGTGCCAGCAGTTCACCTCCTAGGACAGGCGGGCAGCCCCAGCATTTT. Its translation is CASSSPPRTGGQPQHF. V is TRBV28 and J is TRBJ1-5; 7 bases fit TRBD1. This CDR3 comprises 16 residues. V gave up 4 bases and J gave up 7 bases; unmatched junction bases: 13. Looked up from germline, CDR1 is MDHEN and CDR2 is SYDVKM.

Here the CDR3 DNA reads TGTGCCAGCAGGAAAAAATTCCAGATGAACACTGAAGCTTTCTTT. The encoded protein is CASRKKFQMNTEAFF. V is TRBV7-2 and J is TRBJ1-1; the D is unclear. Per the germline V gene, CDR1 is SGHTA and CDR2 is FQGNSA. The CDR3 sequence is 15 residues long. Trimming removed 6 bases at V and 0 bases at J, with 14 bases between.

The rearrangement links TRBV12-3 or TRBV12-4 to TRBJ2-1; no clear D. The CDR3 is 14 residues long. The V gene lost 3 bases and the J gene lost 1 base, with 7 bases spanning the gap. The CDR3 spells CASSFGTSYNEQFF. In DNA form, the CDR3 reads TGTGCCAGCAGTTTCGGTACTTCCTACAATGAGCAGTTCTTC.

This clonotype was picked up many times. V usage is TRBV9 and J usage is TRBJ1-5; D remains unclear. Per the germline V gene, CDR1 is SGDLS and CDR2 is YYNGEE. There are 14 residues in the CDR3. Trimming stripped 0 bases from V and 7 bases from J, with 11 bases between. The CDR3 loop is CASSVDPRGQPQHF. The CDR3 region has the DNA TGTGCCAGCAGCGTAGATCCCCGAGGGCAGCCCCAGCATTTT.

By sample fraction, this clonotype is medium-sized. The V and J genes are TRBV4-2 and TRBJ1-1, with D perhaps matching TRBD1 (5 bases). CDR3 length: 14 amino acids. V was trimmed by 4 bases and J by 7 bases, leaving 16 bases between them. Germline CDR1 and CDR2: LGHNA and YNFKEQ. In DNA, the CDR3 is TGTGCCAGCAGCCCCGGGGGAGGAGTCCTTGAAGCTTTCTTT. This encodes CASSPGGGVLEAFF.

This clonotype was counted between two and nine times. The CDR3 region is CASSSPHGELFF. The CDR3 DNA is TGTGCCAGCAGCTCCCCCCACGGGGAGCTGTTTTTT. This chain uses TRBV11-2 with TRBJ2-2; no firm D call. Looked up from germline, CDR1 is SGHAT and CDR2 is FQNNGV. With 4 bases removed from V and 7 bases from J, the gap between germline ends came to 7 bases. This CDR3 spans 12 amino acids.

This clonotype was detected many times. The chain has TRBV12-5 and TRBJ2-7; D gene ambiguous. The CDR3 loop spans 13 amino acids. Trimming took off 1 base at V and 2 bases at J, with 6 bases between the two ends. Germline assignment: CDR1 LGHNT and CDR2 FRNRAP. Here the CDR3 DNA reads TGTGCTAGTGGTTTGGACTGCACCTACGAGCAGTACTTC. Translation gives CASGLDCTYEQYF.

This clonotype was seen only a few times. The chain joins TRBV6-2 or TRBV6-3 to TRBJ1-5; D possibly corresponds to TRBD1 (5 bases). This CDR3 is built from 16 residues. V shed 2 bases and J shed 2 bases, with 13 bases lying between them. From germline, CDR1 is MNHEY and CDR2 SVGEGT. The CDR3: CASSYNIQGRNQPQHF. The CDR3 DNA reads as TGTGCCAGCAGTTACAATATCCAGGGCCGCAATCAGCCCCAGCATTTT.

This clonotype appeared a few times. The chain combines TRBV7-9 with TRBJ1-1, with TRBD1 matching over 8 bases. Per germline, CDR1 SEHNR and CDR2 FQNEAQ (reference sequence). Trimming at V came to 5 bases and at J to 5 bases, leaving 10 bases not matched to a gene. The CDR3 runs to 15 residues. CDR3 in DNA: TGTGCCAGCAGCCCGAGGGCTACAGGGGGAACTGAAGCTTTCTTT. Amino acid sequence: CASSPRATGGTEAFF.

This clonotype was seen more than once but under ten times. The rearrangement joins TRBV20-1 to TRBJ1-5; D gene unclear. Deletions cut 3 bases from V and 2 bases from J, with 17 bases between. The V gene's germline CDR1 is DFQATT and CDR2 SNEGSKA (reference sequence). CDR3 length: 16 residues. The CDR3 here is CSASSPQAGRNQPQHF. The CDR3 region has the DNA TGCAGTGCTAGTTCCCCCCAGGCTGGGCGCAATCAGCCCCAGCATTTT.

This clonotype was observed a handful of times. The CDR3 region is CASSSESGWNEQFF. CDR3 nucleotides: TGCGCCAGCAGCTCGGAGTCGGGGTGGAATGAGCAGTTCTTC. V usage is TRBV4-3 and J usage is TRBJ2-1, with D tentatively TRBD2 (5 bases). Germline lookup yields CDR1 LGHNA and CDR2 YSLEER. The ends were cut back, 5 bases at V and 7 bases at J, with 15 bases in the middle. The CDR3 has 14 residues.

This chain uses TRBV5-1 with TRBJ2-2; 11 positions agree with TRBD2. The junction had 9 bases not matched to a gene; V was cut back by 1 base and J by 4 bases. This CDR3 region has 18 residues. Per germline, CDR1 SGHRS and CDR2 YFSETQ. The CDR3 DNA is TGCGCCAGCAGCTTGCTCCCCGTAGCGGGGGGGCCCACCGGGGAGCTGTTTTTT. Translated, it gives CASSLLPVAGGPTGELFF.

This clonotype was counted only a few times. V usage is TRBV11-2 and J usage is TRBJ1-4; D ambiguous. Looked up from germline, CDR1 is SGHAT and CDR2 is FQNNGV. This CDR3 has 12 amino acids. V shed 4 bases and J shed 4 bases, with 4 bases lying between them. CDR3 sequence reads: CASSSINEKLFF. The CDR3 region has the DNA TGTGCCAGCAGCTCGATTAATGAAAAACTGTTTTTT.

The chain recombines TRBV15 with TRBJ1-2; D unclear. Trimming stripped 3 bases from V and 0 bases from J, with 5 bases between. CDR1 is LNHNV and CDR2 is YYDKDF in the germline V gene (reference sequence). The CDR3 spans 13 residues. The CDR3 loop reads CATSSIPNYGYTF. The CDR3 region has the DNA TGTGCCACCAGCAGTATTCCTAACTATGGCTACACCTTC.

In this sample, this clonotype turned up a few times. The gene calls are TRBV7-2 and TRBJ2-1, with 7 bases aligning to TRBD2. There are 13 residues in the CDR3. The trim removed 4 bases at V and 6 bases at J, leaving 3 bases unmatched. Germline V gene sequence: CDR1 SGHTA, CDR2 FQGNSA. DNA of the CDR3: TGTGCCAGCAGCTCGGGGGGAATCAATGAGCAGTTCTTC. It translates to CASSSGGINEQFF.

This clonotype was observed a few times. The chain couples TRBV20-1 to TRBJ2-7; D is ambiguous. This CDR3 spans 13 amino acids. From germline, CDR1 is DFQATT and CDR2 SNEGSKA (reference sequence). The V gene lost 6 bases and the J gene lost 5 bases, with 17 bases spanning the gap. CDR3 in DNA: TGCAGTGCCACCCCCAACAGCAAGAACGAGCAGTACTTC. Its translation: CSATPNSKNEQYF.

In its sample, this clonotype was seen a few times. The chain carries TRBV5-4 and TRBJ1-1, with no clear D. In germline, CDR1 is SGHNT, CDR2 YYREEE (reference sequence). The CDR3 sequence is 13 residues long. Between the trimmed V and J ends, which lost 4 bases and 5 bases, there was a span of 12 bases. CDR3 loop: CASSITRETEAFF. The CDR3 nucleotides are TGTGCCAGCAGCATTACACGGGAAACTGAAGCTTTCTTT.

This clonotype was observed a few times. The chain combines TRBV6-5 with TRBJ2-7, with D possibly being TRBD1 (6 bases). This CDR3 is built from 11 residues. Germline assignment: CDR1 MNHEY and CDR2 SVGAGI. The ends were cut back, 8 bases at V and 9 bases at J, with 14 bases in the middle. The CDR3 loop is CASGGRGRQYF. The CDR3 region has the DNA TGTGCCAGCGGAGGCAGGGGAAGGCAGTACTTC.

The J gene is TRBJ1-1, the V gene TRBV7-9; 7 bases match TRBD1. The CDR3 is 15 residues long. The J segment lost 1 base and the V segment lost 0 bases, leaving 2 bases of the junction unmatched. Germline V gives CDR1 SEHNR, CDR2 FQNEAQ (reference sequence). The CDR3 sequence is CASSLAGTENTEAFF. CDR3 nucleotides: TGTGCCAGCAGCTTAGCCGGGACAGAGAACACTGAAGCTTTCTTT.

In this sample, this clonotype turned up once. The chain employs TRBV2 and TRBJ2-1, with D unresolved. The CDR3 is 13 residues long. CDR1 and CDR2 (germline): SNHLY, FYNNEI. The V gene lost 2 bases and the J gene lost 5 bases, with 7 bases spanning the gap. The CDR3 spells CASSETGHNEQFF. The CDR3 bases are TGTGCCAGCAGTGAAACGGGTCACAATGAGCAGTTCTTC.